These 21 T cell receptor beta chains share one sample of origin, sequenced in a study of human T cells and chemical hapten exposure (dated by TCRdb to the early 2020s). What the time point label conveys for this sample: pre-sensitization, week 0. Interpreted using the paper, the treatment or condition label stands for: therapeutic diphenylcyclopropenone sensitization with weekly scalp DPC. The method behind the library was RACE. Sequencing used a NextSeq 500. The raw public data were reprocessed by TCRdb itself: fastp quality trimming at Q25, MiXCR clonotype calling, in-frame beta chains only. Each CDR3 protein gets just one entry, which takes the most common genes and DNA from the rows behind it. This sample gives 60,000 to 70,000 distinct CDR3 sequences in total; roughly 9.8% of them show up just once. The top ten hold approximately 4.7% of the sample. Specimen: whole blood, collected in connection with sensitization to the hapten diphenylcyclopropenone (DPC). These receptors came from a woman between 45 and 60 years old with alopecia areata. Some clones in this sample may be carry-over from other donors' samples.

This sequence joins TRBV4-3 and TRBJ1-4, with D tentatively TRBD1 (6 bases). Per germline, CDR1 LGHNA and CDR2 YSLEER. This CDR3 region has 15 residues. V was clipped by 0 bases and J by 5 bases, with 10 bases between them. CDR3 DNA: TGCGCCAGCAGCCAAGAGAGGGGGAGGAATGAAAAACTGTTTTTT. Translation gives CASSQERGRNEKLFF.

Remarks on this clonotype: Since a much larger clone is just one base distant, this may be a read error. The chain uses TRBV10-2 and TRBJ2-3, with 13 bases that match TRBD2. The CDR3 length is 18 residues. From germline, CDR1 is WSHSY and CDR2 SAAADI. V was clipped by 2 bases and J by 5 bases; unmatched bases: 10. CDR3: CASSEAGTSGTPGDTQYF. For the CDR3, the DNA is TGCGCCAGCAGTGAGGCAGGGACTAGCGGGACACCCGGAGATACGCAGTATTTT.

The chain links TRBV2 to TRBJ2-2, with 9 bases aligning to TRBD1. Trimming at V came to 6 bases and at J to 1 base, leaving 12 bases not matched to a gene. Germline CDR1 and CDR2: SNHLY and FYNNEI. The CDR3 loop spans 18 amino acids. This CDR3 reads CASRGSEKGQGNTGELFF. As DNA, the CDR3 is TGTGCCAGCAGGGGTTCGGAAAAGGGACAGGGGAACACCGGGGAGCTGTTTTTT.

This clonotype was recorded at least ten times. DNA for the CDR3: TGTGCCAGCAGCGGTAGGGGGAAGAGCTCCTACAATGAGCAGTTCTTC. Translating gives CASSGRGKSSYNEQFF. The chain carries TRBV9 and TRBJ2-1; D is possibly TRBD1 (6 bases). This CDR3 is built from 16 residues. V was clipped by 3 bases and J by 0 bases, with 13 bases between them. Germline V gene sequence: CDR1 SGDLS, CDR2 YYNGEE.

The V gene is TRBV28, the J gene TRBJ2-7; the match to TRBD2 covers 10 bases. The CDR3 loop spans 14 amino acids. Per germline, CDR1 MDHEN and CDR2 SYDVKM. Germline trimming cut 5 bases from V and 3 bases from J; bases unmatched to any gene: 4. CDR3 DNA: TGTGCCAGCAGTGATGGGACTAGCGTCTACGAGCAGTACTTC. Its protein is CASSDGTSVYEQYF.

This clonotype was seen only a few times. The rearrangement joins TRBV28 to TRBJ2-3; TRBD2 is a possible D gene (6 bases). The CDR3 extends over 17 amino acids. The ends were cut back, 10 bases at V and 0 bases at J, with 23 bases in the middle. CDR1 is MDHEN, CDR2 SYDVKM, per germline. The CDR3 spells CATRGGNILMSTDTQYF. Written as DNA, the CDR3 is TGTGCCACGCGGGGCGGGAACATTTTAATGAGCACAGATACGCAGTATTTT.

J is TRBJ2-7 and V is TRBV28, with unresolved D. V was clipped by 10 bases and J by 3 bases, with 7 bases between them. Germline CDR1 and CDR2: MDHEN and SYDVKM. CDR3 length: 10 residues. CDR3 DNA: TGTGCCACCGGATACTACGAGCAGTACTTC. The encoded protein is CATGYYEQYF.

This clonotype was detected ten times or more. The gene calls are TRBV18 and TRBJ2-5; TRBD2 is a possible D gene (6 bases). This CDR3 contains 13 residues. The V end was cut by 3 bases, the J end by 2 bases, with 7 bases between. CDR1 is KGHSH and CDR2 is LQKENI in the germline V gene. Here the CDR3 reads CASSPGLQETQYF. Here the CDR3 DNA reads TGTGCCAGCTCACCGGGACTTCAAGAGACCCAGTACTTC.

This clonotype was seen many times. The chain is built from TRBV6-5 and TRBJ1-6, with 7 bases lining up with TRBD1. The CDR3 runs 14 residues. V shed 4 bases and J 7 bases; nucleotides not matched to a gene: 4. Germline lookup yields CDR1 MNHEY and CDR2 SVGAGI. CDR3 bases: TGTGCCAGCAGTTGGACAGGAGAAAATTCACCCCTCCACTTT. It specifies CASSWTGENSPLHF.

This clonotype was counted many times. The chain couples TRBV28 to TRBJ2-7; possibly TRBD1 for D (6 bases). This CDR3 has 12 residues. Trimming left V 10 bases short and J 2 bases short, with 12 bases between. Germline V gives CDR1 MDHEN, CDR2 SYDVKM. The CDR3 DNA is TGTGCCACCCGGCGGACAGCCTACGAGCAGTACTTC. Protein: CATRRTAYEQYF.

Details on this clonotype: Relative to the germline gene, one junction end is altered; a read error may explain this. This CDR3 is CASSFRQKESQYF. The CDR3 nucleotides are TGTGCCAGCAGTTTTCGGCAGAAAGAGAGCCAGTACTTC. The chain couples TRBV27 to TRBJ2-5; unclear D gene. Germline CDR1 and CDR2: MNHEY and SMNVEV (reference sequence). The CDR3 totals 13 residues.

This clonotype was observed many times. The chain joins TRBV11-2 to TRBJ2-3; D is possibly TRBD1 (5 bases). V dropped 4 bases and J dropped 6 bases, with 20 bases sitting between them. Germline V gene data show CDR1 as SGHAT and CDR2 as FQNNGV. This CDR3 contains 16 residues. The CDR3 nucleotides are TGTGCCAGCAGCTCCACCGTGGGGCTTCGGTCCGATACGCAGTATTTT. This encodes CASSSTVGLRSDTQYF.

This clonotype was detected only a few times. The CDR3 reads CASSAWTETNYGYTF. As DNA, the CDR3 is TGTGCCAGCAGCGCTTGGACAGAAACAAACTATGGCTACACCTTC. The J gene is TRBJ1-2, the V gene TRBV9; possible D gene TRBD1, 6 bases. V lost 3 bases and J 2 bases, leaving 14 bases between the germline ends. The CDR3 totals 15 residues. CDR1 and CDR2 from the germline V gene are SGDLS and YYNGEE.

This clonotype was seen repeatedly, ten times or more. The chain is built from TRBV6-2 or TRBV6-3 and TRBJ2-1; D not resolved. Germline assignment: CDR1 MNHEY and CDR2 SVGEGT. Between the trimmed V and J ends, which lost 7 bases and 5 bases, there was a span of 9 bases. The CDR3 runs 12 residues. The CDR3 reads CASKTKDNEQFF. DNA for the CDR3: TGTGCCAGCAAGACAAAAGACAATGAGCAGTTCTTC.

The chain employs TRBV28 and TRBJ1-6, with TRBD1 identical over 8 bases. Trimming took 6 bases from V and 10 from J; bases not matched to a gene: 5. The germline V gene encodes CDR1 MDHEN and CDR2 SYDVKM. The CDR3 consists of 13 residues. In DNA, the CDR3 is TGTGCCAGCAGCTTACAGGGGGTATCACCCCTCCACTTT. Translation gives CASSLQGVSPLHF.

The V and J genes are TRBV28 and TRBJ2-3; D is possibly TRBD1 (5 bases). This CDR3 is built from 14 residues. Trimming left V 6 bases short and J 0 bases short, with 10 bases between. In germline, CDR1 is MDHEN, CDR2 SYDVKM. CDR3 in DNA: TGTGCCAGCAGCTCGACAGCTAGCACAGATACGCAGTATTTT. This sequence encodes CASSSTASTDTQYF.

This clonotype was detected only once. With a much larger clone just one base away, this may be a read error. The chain has TRBV7-2 and TRBJ2-1, with D possibly matching TRBD1 (6 bases). V gave up 4 bases and J gave up 9 bases, with 16 bases separating them. The CDR3 covers 14 residues. Germline V gene sequence: CDR1 SGHTA, CDR2 FQGNSA. CDR3 in DNA: TGTGCCAGCAGCTCTCCAGGGCGCAGGGGTGAGCAGTTCTTC. It yields the protein CASSSPGRRGEQFF.

The rearrangement links TRBV3-1 to TRBJ1-6; D is undetermined. CDR3 size: 14 residues. The germline V gene has CDR1 LGHDT and CDR2 YNNKEL (reference sequence). The V end was cut by 0 bases, the J end by 6 bases, with 6 bases between. CDR3 bases: TGTGCCAGCAGCCAAGATTTAGCTAATTCACCCCTCCACTTT. Protein: CASSQDLANSPLHF. The whole variable domain, remainder taken from reference TRBV3-1 and TRBJ1-6, is DTAVSQTPKYLVTQMGNDKSIKCEQNLGHDTMYWYKQDSKKFLKIMFSYNNKELIINETVPNRFSPKSPDKAHLNLHINSLELGDSAVYFCASSQDLANSPLHFGNGTRLTVT.

The V call is TRBV29-1, the J call TRBJ1-2; D unresolved. Per germline, CDR1 SQVTM and CDR2 ANQGSEA. The CDR3 has 13 residues. Deletions cut 7 bases from V and 8 bases from J, with 20 bases between. CDR3 region: CSADYAGSKGYTF. DNA for the CDR3: TGCAGCGCCGATTACGCGGGAAGTAAGGGCTACACCTTC. The whole variable domain, remainder taken from reference TRBV29-1 and TRBJ1-2, is SAVISQKPSRDICQRGTSLTIQCQVDSQVTMMFWYRQQPGQSLTLIATANQGSEATYESGFVIDKFPISRPNLTFSTLTVSNMSPEDSSIYLCSADYAGSKGYTFGSGTRLTVV.

This clonotype was observed at least ten times. The genes are TRBV7-3 and TRBJ1-6; D gene uncertain. V was cut by 0 bases and J by 5 bases, with 8 bases left in between. Germline values: CDR1 SGHTA, CDR2 FQGTGA. The CDR3 covers 15 residues. The CDR3 sequence is CASSLTGLNNSPLHF. The CDR3 DNA follows: TGTGCCAGCAGCTTAACCGGACTGAATAATTCACCCCTCCACTTT.

This clonotype was found many times. The V and J genes are TRBV10-2 and TRBJ2-3; D not resolved. Trimming cost V 10 bases and J 2 bases, with 4 bases left between them. Germline V CDR1 and CDR2: WSHSY, SAAADI. This CDR3 is built from 10 residues. This CDR3 reads CATNTDTQYF. CDR3 coding DNA: TGCGCCACCAACACAGATACGCAGTATTTT.